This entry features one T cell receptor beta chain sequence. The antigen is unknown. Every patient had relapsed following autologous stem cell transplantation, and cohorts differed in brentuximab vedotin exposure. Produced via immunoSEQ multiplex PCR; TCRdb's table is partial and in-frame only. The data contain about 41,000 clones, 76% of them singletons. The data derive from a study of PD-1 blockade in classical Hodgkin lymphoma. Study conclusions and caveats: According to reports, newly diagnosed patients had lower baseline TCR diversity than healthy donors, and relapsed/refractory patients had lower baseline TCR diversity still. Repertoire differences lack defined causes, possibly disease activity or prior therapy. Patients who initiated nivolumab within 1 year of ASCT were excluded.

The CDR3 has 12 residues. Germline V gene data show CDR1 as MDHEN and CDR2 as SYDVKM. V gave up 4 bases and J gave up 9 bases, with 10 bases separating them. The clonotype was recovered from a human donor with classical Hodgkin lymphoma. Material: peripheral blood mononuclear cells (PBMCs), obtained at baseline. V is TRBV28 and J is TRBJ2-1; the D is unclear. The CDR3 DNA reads TGTGCCAGCAGTTCCCGACCGCGTGAGCAGTTCTTC. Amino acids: CASSSRPREQFF.